A selection of T cell receptor beta chains follows, all from one sample in a study of shared clonotypes between healthy human individuals. Repertoires were generated with immunoSEQ multiplex PCR, while TCRdb's copy carries only in-frame clones and drops some. The sample holds over a million clones, 95% to 97% seen once. Sequenced input: naive CD4+ T cells sorted from blood. The receptor source for this set is a man aged 25-45 years in good health. Each CDR3 is given with its conserved first and last residue. Fields, in order: D gene, V gene, J gene, clone size, CDR3 DNA, CDR3 protein. The D gene is left open where the match is weak. Rows give clone size only sometimes, using once, few, many, or a class for an expanded clone.

.,TRBV5-5,TRBJ2-3,.,TGTGCCAGCAGCTTGGTTAGCCGGGGAGATACGCAGTATTTT,CASSLVSRGDTQYF
TRBD2,TRBV29-1,TRBJ2-1,.,TGCAGCGTCCGGGGGGGACCCTTCTACAATGAGCAGTTCTTC,CSVRGGPFYNEQFF
.,TRBV5-1,TRBJ2-1,.,TGCGCCAGCAGCTTGACTAGTGGGTTCGGGGAGCAGTTCTTC,CASSLTSGFGEQFF
TRBD2,TRBV14,TRBJ2-7,few,TGTGCCAGCAGCCGGGGACTAGCGGCCTACGAGCAGTACTTC,CASSRGLAAYEQYF
TRBD1,TRBV28,TRBJ2-1,.,TGTGCCAGCATTCCACCGGCGAGGACAGGGAGCTCCTACAATGAGCAGTTCTTC,CASIPPARTGSSYNEQFF
.,TRBV19,TRBJ1-5,.,TGTGCCAGTAGTATCCACAGGGCGCCGGGCAATCAGCCCCAGCATTTT,CASSIHRAPGNQPQHF
.,TRBV28,TRBJ1-2,.,TGTGCCAGCAGCCCGCCCCCGGCTGATGGCTACACCTTC,CASSPPPADGYTF
TRBD2,TRBV18,TRBJ2-5,.,TGTGCCAGCTCACCAAGCGGGAGCGGTTTAGAGACCCAGTACTTC,CASSPSGSGLETQYF
.,TRBV7-9,TRBJ1-4,once,TGTGCCAGCAGCCTAGAAGGGGTGGCTAATGAAAAACTGTTTTTT,CASSLEGVANEKLFF
.,TRBV14,TRBJ2-6,.,TGTGCCAGCAGGTCGACAGTCCCTGGGGCCAACGTCCTGACTTTC,CASRSTVPGANVLTF
.,TRBV7-2,TRBJ2-5,once,TGTGCCAGCAGCTTGGTCGGGAGTGAGACCCAGTACTTC,CASSLVGSETQYF
.,TRBV19,TRBJ1-3,once,TGTGCCAGTGCTGGGATGCCGGGAAACACCATATATTTT,CASAGMPGNTIYF
.,TRBV4-2,TRBJ2-7,once,TGTGCCAGCAGCTCTCCAAAAGGGTCCGACGAGCAGTACTTC,CASSSPKGSDEQYF
.,TRBV5-1,TRBJ2-1,.,TGCGCCAGCAGCTTTGTAGTGTCCAAGAACAATGAGCAGTTCTTC,CASSFVVSKNNEQFF
.,TRBV11-3,TRBJ2-2,.,TGTGCCAGCAGCCTAGTAGGGCAGTCGAACACCGGGGAGCTGTTTTTT,CASSLVGQSNTGELFF
TRBD1,TRBV9,TRBJ2-2,.,TGTGCCAGCAGCCTCAGACAGGGTACCGGGGAGCTGTTTTTT,CASSLRQGTGELFF
TRBD2,TRBV9,TRBJ2-5,.,TGTGCCAGCAGCTTCGGACTAGCGGGAGGGGACCAAGAGACCCAGTACTTC,CASSFGLAGGDQETQYF
TRBD1,TRBV6-1,TRBJ2-1,.,TGTGCCAGCAGTGGGCAGGGGGCCTCCTACAATGAGCAGTTCTTC,CASSGQGASYNEQFF
TRBD1,TRBV5-1,TRBJ2-1,.,TGCGCCAGCAGCTTGGTCGTCGGGACAGGGGGCAACAATGAGCAGTTCTTC,CASSLVVGTGGNNEQFF